The T cell receptor (beta chain) under discussion was sequenced for a study of CD8+ T cells in alopecia areata. Study context: Patients in the treated group were given tofacitinib by mouth, 5 to 10 mg twice a day.

This clone appeared a few times. Documented treatment: oral pan-JAK inhibitor, 5-10 mg twice daily. Patients with alopecia areata provided lesional scalp punch biopsies as well as peripheral blood. This CDR3 comprises 17 residues. The V segment lost 3 bases and the J segment 2 bases; nucleotides outside the gene matches: 7. Germline CDR1 and CDR2: MDHEN and SYDVKM. RNA extraction and reverse transcription yielded cDNA as sequencing template. Data came from immunoSEQ multiplex PCR; TCRdb stores just in-frame clones and leaves some out. This sample has about 220,000 clones, with less than 75% found just once.

This clonotype was sampled from a human donor with alopecia areata. The sample here was CD4+ T cells sorted from blood, taken at week 4, from a patient treated with tofacitinib. The chain recombines TRBV28 with TRBJ1-5, with 10 bases matching TRBD1. CDR3 bases: TGTGCCAGCAGTTTTTTGACAGGGGGCATCGGCAATCAGCCCCAGCATTTT. Protein product: CASSFLTGGIGNQPQHF.